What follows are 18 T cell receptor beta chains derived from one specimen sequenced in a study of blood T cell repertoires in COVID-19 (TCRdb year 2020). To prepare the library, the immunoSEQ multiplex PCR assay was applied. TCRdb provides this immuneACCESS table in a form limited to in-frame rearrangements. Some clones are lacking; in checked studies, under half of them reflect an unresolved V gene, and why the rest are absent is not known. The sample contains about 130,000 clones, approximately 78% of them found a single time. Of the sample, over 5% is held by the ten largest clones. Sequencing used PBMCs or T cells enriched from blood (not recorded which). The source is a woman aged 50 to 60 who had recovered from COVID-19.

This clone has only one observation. The CDR3 nucleotides read TGTGCCAGCAGCTCGCGGGACAGGCTCTACGAGCAGTACGTC. This encodes CASSSRDRLYEQYV. V usage is TRBV5-4 and J usage is TRBJ2-7; 8 positions agree with TRBD1. Germline V gene sequence: CDR1 SGHNT, CDR2 YYREEE (reference sequence). The V segment lost 3 bases and the J segment 3 bases; nucleotides outside the gene matches: 5. The CDR3 extends over 14 amino acids.

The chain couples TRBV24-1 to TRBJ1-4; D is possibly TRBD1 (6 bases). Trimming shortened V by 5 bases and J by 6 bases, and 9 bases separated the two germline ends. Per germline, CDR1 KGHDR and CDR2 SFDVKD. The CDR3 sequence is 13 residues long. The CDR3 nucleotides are TGTGCCACCAGTGCCAGGGGTGATGAAAAACTGTTTTTT. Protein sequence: CATSARGDEKLFF.

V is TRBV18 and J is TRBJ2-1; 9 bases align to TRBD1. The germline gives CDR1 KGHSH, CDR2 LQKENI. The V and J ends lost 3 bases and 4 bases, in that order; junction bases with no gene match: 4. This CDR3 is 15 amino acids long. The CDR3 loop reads CASSPHRGPYNEQFF. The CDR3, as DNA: TGTGCCAGCTCACCCCACAGGGGGCCTTACAATGAGCAGTTCTTC. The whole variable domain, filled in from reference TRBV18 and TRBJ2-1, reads NAGVMQNPRHLVRRRGQEARLRCSPMKGHSHVYWYRQLPEEGLKFMVYLQKENIIDESGMPKERFSAEFPKEGPSILRIQQVVRGDSAAYFCASSPHRGPYNEQFFGPGTRLTVL.

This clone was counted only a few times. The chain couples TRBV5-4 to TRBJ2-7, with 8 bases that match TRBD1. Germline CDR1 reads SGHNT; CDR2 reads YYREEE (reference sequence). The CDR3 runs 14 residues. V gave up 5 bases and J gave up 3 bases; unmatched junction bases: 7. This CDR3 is CASRPTGALYEQYF. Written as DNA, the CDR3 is TGTGCCAGCAGACCGACAGGGGCCCTCTACGAGCAGTACTTC.

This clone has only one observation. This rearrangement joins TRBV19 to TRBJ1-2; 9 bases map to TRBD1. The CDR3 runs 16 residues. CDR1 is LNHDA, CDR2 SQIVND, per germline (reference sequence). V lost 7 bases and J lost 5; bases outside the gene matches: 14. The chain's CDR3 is CASTPAHRGPWYGYTF. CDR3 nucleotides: TGTGCCAGTACCCCTGCTCACAGGGGGCCATGGTATGGCTACACCTTC.

CDR3 residues: CASSEYRGEDEKLFF. CDR3 DNA sequence: TGTGCCAGCAGTGAATATCGAGGGGAGGACGAAAAACTGTTTTTT. The rearrangement links TRBV25-1 to TRBJ1-4; D is possibly TRBD1 (5 bases). V lost 0 bases and J lost 8, with 13 bases in between. Per germline, CDR1 MGHDK and CDR2 SYGVNS. The CDR3 runs 15 residues.

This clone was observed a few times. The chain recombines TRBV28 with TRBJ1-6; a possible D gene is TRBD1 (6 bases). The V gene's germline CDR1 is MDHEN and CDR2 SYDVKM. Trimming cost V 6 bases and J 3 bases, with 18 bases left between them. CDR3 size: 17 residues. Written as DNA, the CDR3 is TGTGCCAGCAGAAACAACCCAGTGGGACACTATAATTCACCCCTCCACTTT. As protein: CASRNNPVGHYNSPLHF.

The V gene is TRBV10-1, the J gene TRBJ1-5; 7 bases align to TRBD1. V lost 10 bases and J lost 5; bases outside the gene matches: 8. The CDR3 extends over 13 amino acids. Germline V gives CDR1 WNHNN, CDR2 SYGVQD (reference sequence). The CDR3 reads CATLRQGHQPQHF. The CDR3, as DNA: TGCGCCACCCTCAGACAGGGCCATCAGCCCCAGCATTTT.

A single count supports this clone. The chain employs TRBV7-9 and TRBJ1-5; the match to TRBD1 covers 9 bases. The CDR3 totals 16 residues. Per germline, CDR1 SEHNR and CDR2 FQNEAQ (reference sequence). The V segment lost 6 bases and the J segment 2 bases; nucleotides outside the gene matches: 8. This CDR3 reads CASSPDRGSGNQPQHF. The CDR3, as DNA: TGTGCCAGCAGTCCGGACAGGGGATCGGGCAATCAGCCCCAGCATTTT.

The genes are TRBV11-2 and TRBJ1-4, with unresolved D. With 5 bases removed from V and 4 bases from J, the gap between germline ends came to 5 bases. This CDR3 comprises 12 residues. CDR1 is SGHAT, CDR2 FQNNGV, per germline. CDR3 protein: CASSRSNEKLFF. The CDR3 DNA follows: TGTGCCAGCAGCCGGAGTAATGAAAAACTGTTTTTT.

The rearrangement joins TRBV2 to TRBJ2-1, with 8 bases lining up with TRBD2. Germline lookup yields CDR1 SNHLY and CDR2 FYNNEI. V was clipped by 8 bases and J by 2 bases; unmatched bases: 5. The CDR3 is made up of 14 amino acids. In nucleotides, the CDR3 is TGTGCCAGCCAGGCTAGCGGGCCCTACAATGAGCAGTTCTTC. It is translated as CASQASGPYNEQFF.

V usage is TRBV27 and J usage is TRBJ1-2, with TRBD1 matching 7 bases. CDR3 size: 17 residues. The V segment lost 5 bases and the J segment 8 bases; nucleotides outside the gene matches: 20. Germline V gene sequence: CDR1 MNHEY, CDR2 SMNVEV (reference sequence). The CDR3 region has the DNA TGTGCCAGCAGTGCGACCTCCGGGACAGCGTCCCTTGGGGGCTACACCTTC. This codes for CASSATSGTASLGGYTF.

The CDR3, as DNA: TGTGCCAGTAGCCCGGTTCTAGCGCTCACCGGGGAGCTGTTTTTT. Protein product: CASSPVLALTGELFF. V usage is TRBV19 and J usage is TRBJ2-2, with D tentatively TRBD2 (6 bases). Germline values: CDR1 LNHDA, CDR2 SQIVND (reference sequence). The CDR3 is 15 residues long. Trimming cost V 6 bases and J 4 bases, with 15 bases left between them. The whole variable domain, remainder taken from reference TRBV19 and TRBJ2-2, is DGGITQSPKYLFRKEGQNVTLSCEQNLNHDAMYWYRQDPGQGLRLIYYSQIVNDFQKGDIAEGYSVSREKKESFPLTVTSAQKNPTAFYLCASSPVLALTGELFFGEGSRLTVL.

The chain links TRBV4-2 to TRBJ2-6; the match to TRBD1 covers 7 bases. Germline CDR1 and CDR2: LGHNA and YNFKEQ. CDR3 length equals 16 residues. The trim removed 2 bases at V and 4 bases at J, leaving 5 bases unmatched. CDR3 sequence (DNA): TGTGCCAGCAGCCAATCGACAGGGTCCGGGGCCAACGTCCTGACTTTC. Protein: CASSQSTGSGANVLTF.

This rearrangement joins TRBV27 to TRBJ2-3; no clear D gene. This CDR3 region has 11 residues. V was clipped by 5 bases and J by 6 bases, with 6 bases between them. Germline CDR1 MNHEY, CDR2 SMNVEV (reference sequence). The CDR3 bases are TGTGCCAGCAGTCGCCGGGATACGCAGTATTTT. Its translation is CASSRRDTQYF.

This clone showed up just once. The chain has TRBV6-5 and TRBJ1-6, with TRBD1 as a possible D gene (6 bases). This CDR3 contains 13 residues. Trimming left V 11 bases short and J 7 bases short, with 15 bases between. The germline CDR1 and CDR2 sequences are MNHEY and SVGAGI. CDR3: CAGGRDTNSPLHF. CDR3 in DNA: TGTGCCGGGGGTAGGGACACCAATTCACCCCTCCACTTT.

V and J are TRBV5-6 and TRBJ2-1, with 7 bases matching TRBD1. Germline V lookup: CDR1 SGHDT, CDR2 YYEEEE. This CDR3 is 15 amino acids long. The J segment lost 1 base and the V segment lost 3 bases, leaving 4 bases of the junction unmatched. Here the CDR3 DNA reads TGTGCCAGCAGCTCAACAGGGGAATCCTACAATGAGCAGTTCTTC. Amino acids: CASSSTGESYNEQFF.

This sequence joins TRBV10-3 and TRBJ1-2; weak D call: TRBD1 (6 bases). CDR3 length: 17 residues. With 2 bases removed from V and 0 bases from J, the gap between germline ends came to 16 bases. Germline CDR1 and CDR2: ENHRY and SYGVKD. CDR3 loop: CAISEPRRQVSNYGYTF. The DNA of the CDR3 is TGTGCCATCAGTGAGCCAAGAAGACAGGTTTCTAACTATGGCTACACCTTC.